The 17 T cell receptor beta chains below were found in one sample sequenced in a study of blood T cell repertoires in COVID-19. Measured with immunoSEQ multiplex PCR; TCRdb has only the in-frame clones, and not every one. Among 190,000 or so clones listed, around 90% were seen once. The sample consisted of peripheral blood. These TCRs come from a man aged 40-49 years with acute or convalescent COVID-19.

The chain combines TRBV21-1 with TRBJ1-2; TRBD1, the table's D call, lacks a check against the DNA. TRBV21-1 corresponds to a pseudogene. The length of the CDR3 is 12 residues. CDR3 bases: TGTGCCAGCGGAACAGACCTCTATGGCTACACCTTC. Its translation: CASGTDLYGYTF.

The chain joins TRBV29-1 to TRBJ2-5, with 8 bases that match TRBD1. After removal of 5 bases from V and 6 bases from J, the junction contained 11 bases not matched to a gene. This CDR3 comprises 14 residues. CDR1 and CDR2 from the germline V gene are SQVTM and ANQGSEA. The CDR3 bases are TGCAGCGTTTGGGGGCAGGGGGCGCGGAAGACCCAGTACTTC. Translating gives CSVWGQGARKTQYF.

Written as DNA, the CDR3 is TGCGCCAGCAGCGTCGGGACAGTAAAAGAGACCCAGTACTTC. This encodes CASSVGTVKETQYF. This chain joins TRBV5-1 and TRBJ2-5, with 7 bases aligning to TRBD1. Germline V gene sequence: CDR1 SGHRS, CDR2 YFSETQ. CDR3 length equals 14 residues. V shed 4 bases and J 3 bases; nucleotides not matched to a gene: 6.

The chain couples TRBV4-1 to TRBJ1-1; tentatively, D is TRBD1 (5 bases). V was shortened by 0 bases and J by 0 bases, with 8 bases between the two germline ends. CDR1 MGHRA and CDR2 YSYEKL come from the germline V gene. This CDR3 region has 15 residues. CDR3 loop: CASSQDPGMNTEAFF. The CDR3 DNA follows: TGCGCCAGCAGCCAAGATCCAGGGATGAACACTGAAGCTTTCTTT.

This sequence joins TRBV3-1 (or the pseudogene TRBV3-2) and TRBJ1-1; the D gene is possibly TRBD1 (6 bases). V gave up 4 bases and J gave up 1 base, with 13 bases separating them. The CDR3 spans 15 residues. Germline assignment: CDR1 LGHDT and CDR2 YNNKEL (reference sequence). The chain's CDR3 is CASSRYGTPNTEAFF. CDR3 nucleotides: TGTGCCAGCAGCCGATACGGGACACCGAACACTGAAGCTTTCTTT.

The chain links TRBV6-6 to TRBJ2-7, with 9 bases that match TRBD1. Germline trimming cut 5 bases from V and 3 bases from J; bases unmatched to any gene: 17. Germline V gene lookup returns CDR1 MNHNY and CDR2 SVGAGI (reference sequence). The CDR3 is 18 residues long. The chain's CDR3 is CASSPQGGTGLRFYEQYF. The CDR3 region has the DNA TGTGCCAGCAGTCCCCAGGGAGGGACAGGGCTTAGGTTCTACGAGCAGTACTTC.

J is TRBJ2-6 and V is TRBV2, with D hard to call. From germline, CDR1 is SNHLY and CDR2 FYNNEI. Trimming took 6 bases from V and 3 from J, leaving 12 bases between them. The CDR3 spans 15 residues. This chain's CDR3 is CASRALAVGANVLTF. The CDR3, as DNA: TGTGCCAGCAGAGCCCTTGCGGTTGGGGCCAACGTCCTGACTTTC.

CDR3: CASGLGRQSYGYTF. The CDR3 DNA reads TGTGCTAGTGGTTTGGGTCGACAGAGCTATGGCTACACCTTC. This chain joins TRBV12-5 and TRBJ1-2, with a possible D match to TRBD1 (5 bases). This CDR3 spans 14 amino acids. V lost 1 base to trimming and J lost 4 bases, with 10 bases between them. Germline CDR1 reads LGHNT; CDR2 reads FRNRAP.

CDR3 nucleotide sequence: TGTGCCAGCAGTTCCGGACTAGGAAGAATACAAGAGACCCAGTACTTC. Translating it yields CASSSGLGRIQETQYF. This chain uses TRBV11-2 with TRBJ2-5; TRBD2 matches at 7 bases. CDR3 length: 16 residues. The junction had 12 bases not matched to a gene; V was cut back by 6 bases and J by 2 bases. Per germline, CDR1 SGHAT and CDR2 FQNNGV. Together with reference TRBV11-2 and TRBJ2-5, the CDR3 gives the full variable domain: EAGVAQSPRYKIIEKRQSVAFWCNPISGHATLYWYQQILGQGPKLLIQFQNNGVVDDSQLPKDRFSAERLKGVDSTLKIQPAKLEDSAVYLCASSSGLGRIQETQYFGPGTRLLVL.

This sequence joins TRBV29-1 and TRBJ1-2, with 7 bases identical to TRBD1. V was clipped by 5 bases and J by 2 bases; unmatched bases: 14. CDR1 and CDR2 from the germline V gene are SQVTM and ANQGSEA. This CDR3 has 16 residues. The CDR3 DNA reads TGCAGCGTTTCGACAGGGAGAACCCAACGGAACTATGGCTACACCTTC. It codes for CSVSTGRTQRNYGYTF.

The chain recombines TRBV6-5 with TRBJ2-5; possible D gene TRBD1, 6 bases. This CDR3 is 14 amino acids long. Germline CDR1 and CDR2: MNHEY and SVGAGI. V was clipped by 4 bases and J by 2 bases, with 11 bases between them. The CDR3 reads CASSLGTYQETQYF. Written as DNA, the CDR3 is TGTGCCAGCAGTTTAGGGACATATCAAGAGACCCAGTACTTC.

Only a few counts were recorded for this clone. V usage is TRBV20-1 and J usage is TRBJ1-5; maybe TRBD1 (6 bases). With 3 bases removed from V and 1 base from J, the gap between germline ends came to 13 bases. CDR3 length equals 15 residues. The germline CDR1 and CDR2 sequences are DFQATT and SNEGSKA (reference sequence). The CDR3 reads CSASLSQGSNQPQHF. For the CDR3, the DNA is TGCAGTGCTAGTCTCTCCCAGGGGAGCAATCAGCCCCAGCATTTT.

The J gene is TRBJ2-7, the V gene TRBV18, with D possibly matching TRBD2 (5 bases). The CDR3 is 15 amino acids. Germline CDR1 is KGHSH and CDR2 is LQKENI. V was pared by 0 bases and J by 0 bases, with 9 bases between. CDR3 nucleotide sequence: TGTGCCAGCTCACCACCCCCGGGGAGCTCCTACGAGCAGTACTTC. Translation gives CASSPPPGSSYEQYF.

The V gene is TRBV19, the J gene TRBJ2-2; a possible D gene is TRBD1 (6 bases). Germline V lookup: CDR1 LNHDA, CDR2 SQIVND (reference sequence). The CDR3 is 15 amino acids. The V end lost 7 bases, the J end lost 0 bases, and 12 bases lay between the germline ends. As DNA, the CDR3 is TGTGCCAGTATCTCCGGGACAACGAACACCGGGGAGCTGTTTTTT. This encodes CASISGTTNTGELFF.

This clone was observed a few times. This chain connects TRBV4-1 to TRBJ1-2, with a tentative D call TRBD1 (5 bases). This CDR3 contains 14 residues. Between the trimmed V and J ends, which lost 1 base and 6 bases, there was a span of 12 bases. Per germline, CDR1 MGHRA and CDR2 YSYEKL. This CDR3 is CASSQVMGQNGYTF. The CDR3 region has the DNA TGCGCCAGCAGCCAAGTAATGGGGCAGAATGGCTACACCTTC.

The J gene is TRBJ1-2, the V gene TRBV30; D is undetermined. Trimming removed 2 bases from V and 7 bases from J, with 8 bases in between. Per the germline V gene, CDR1 is GTSNPN and CDR2 is SVGIG (reference sequence). This CDR3 region has 11 residues. The CDR3 here is CAWSFSGGYTF. Written as DNA, the CDR3 is TGTGCCTGGAGTTTTAGCGGTGGCTACACCTTC. Full variable domain (outside the CDR3, taken from reference TRBV30 and TRBJ1-2): SQTIHQWPATLVQPVGSPLSLECTVEGTSNPNLYWYRQAAGRGLQLLFYSVGIGQISSEVPQNLSASRPQDRQFILSSKKLLLSDSGFYLCAWSFSGGYTFGSGTRLTVV.

Here the CDR3 reads CASTPHGGQGDGNTIYF. The DNA for the CDR3 is TGTGCCAGCACCCCCCACGGGGGGCAGGGAGATGGAAACACCATATATTTT. This chain joins TRBV9 and TRBJ1-3, with D perhaps matching TRBD1 (6 bases). CDR3 size: 17 residues. Germline values: CDR1 SGDLS, CDR2 YYNGEE. V lost 6 bases to trimming and J lost 3 bases, with 22 bases between them.